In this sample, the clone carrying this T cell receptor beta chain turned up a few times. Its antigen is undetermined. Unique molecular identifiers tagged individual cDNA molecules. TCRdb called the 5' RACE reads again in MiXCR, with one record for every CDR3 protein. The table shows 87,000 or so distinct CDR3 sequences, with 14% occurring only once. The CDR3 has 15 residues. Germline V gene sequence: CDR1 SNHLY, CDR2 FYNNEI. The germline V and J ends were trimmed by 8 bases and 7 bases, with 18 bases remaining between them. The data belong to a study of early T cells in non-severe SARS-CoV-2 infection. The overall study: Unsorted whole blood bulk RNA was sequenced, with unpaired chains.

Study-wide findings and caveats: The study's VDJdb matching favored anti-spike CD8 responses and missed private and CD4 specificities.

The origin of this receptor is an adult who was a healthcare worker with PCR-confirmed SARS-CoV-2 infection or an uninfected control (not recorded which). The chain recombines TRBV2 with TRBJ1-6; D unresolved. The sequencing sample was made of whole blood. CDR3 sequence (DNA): TGTGCCAGCGGGCAGTTCAGAGGCGGGAATTCACCCCTCCACTTT. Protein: CASGQFRGGNSPLHF.